This T cell receptor beta chain comes out of a study of Graves' ophthalmopathy and Graves' hyperthyroidism. General observations from the study: Its predictions of ophthalmopathy progression gave the model 70.59% sensitivity and about 72% specificity. Separation of ophthalmopathy from stable hyperthyroidism was achieved by a 13-signature model, at roughly 90% sensitivity and roughly 80% specificity.

Amplified TCR beta CDR3 regions were obtained using RNA transcripts as template. Second-round multiplex PCR came after a first-round RT-PCR that employed HTBI primers. MiXCR was run by TCRdb on the multiplex PCR reads, yielding one entry per CDR3 protein. The sample carries 200,000 to 250,000 distinct CDR3 sequences, 20% to 25% recorded once. Uncontrolled infections, other autoimmune diseases, pregnancy or lactation barred patients from enrollment. PBMCs were density-gradient isolated from around 9.2 ml fresh blood. V gave up 6 bases and J gave up 3 bases; unmatched junction bases: 5. The CDR3 sequence is 15 residues long. CDR1 and CDR2 (germline): SGHRS, YFSETQ. Concerning this clonotype: The antigen is unknown.

Material for sequencing was peripheral blood. The receptor was isolated from a woman aged 45 to 65 with Graves' ophthalmopathy. This chain uses TRBV5-1 with TRBJ2-2; TRBD2 aligns across 10 bases. DNA for the CDR3: TGCGCCAGCACCCAGCGGGAGGGAGACACCGGGGAGCTGTTTTTT. Translating it yields CASTQREGDTGELFF.